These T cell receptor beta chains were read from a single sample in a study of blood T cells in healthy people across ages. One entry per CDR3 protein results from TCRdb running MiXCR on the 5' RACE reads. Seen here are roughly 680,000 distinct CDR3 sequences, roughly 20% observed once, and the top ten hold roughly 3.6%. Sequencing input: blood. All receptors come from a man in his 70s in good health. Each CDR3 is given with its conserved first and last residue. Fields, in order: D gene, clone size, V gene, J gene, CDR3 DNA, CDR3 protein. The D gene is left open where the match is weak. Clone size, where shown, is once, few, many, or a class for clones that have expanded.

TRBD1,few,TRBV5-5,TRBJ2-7,TGTGCCAGCAGCTTGGTTTATCCGGGACAGGGCCACGAGCAGTACTTC,CASSLVYPGQGHEQYF
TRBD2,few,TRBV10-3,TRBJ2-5,TGTGCCATCAGTAAGTCGGGACTAGCGGGACCGGAGACCCAGTACTTC,CAISKSGLAGPETQYF
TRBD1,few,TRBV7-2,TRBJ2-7,TGTGCCAGCAGCTTAGCGAGGACAGGGCCCCTTACCGAGCAGTACTTC,CASSLARTGPLTEQYF
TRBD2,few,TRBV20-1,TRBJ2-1,TGCAGTGCTAGAGTGAATAGCGGGAGAGTGAATGAGCAGTTCTTC,CSARVNSGRVNEQFF
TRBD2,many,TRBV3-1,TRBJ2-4,TGTGCCAGCAGCCATGGACTAGCGGAGTTAGCCAAAAACATTCAGTACTTC,CASSHGLAELAKNIQYF
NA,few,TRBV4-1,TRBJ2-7,TGCGCCAGCAGCTACGGACGTGAAGGGGGGTCCTACGAGCAGTACTTC,CASSYGREGGSYEQYF
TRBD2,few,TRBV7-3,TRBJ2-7,TGTGCCAGCAACGTGACTAGCGGAGCGTACGAGCAGTACTTC,CASNVTSGAYEQYF
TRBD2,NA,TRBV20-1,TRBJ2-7,TGCAGTGCTAGGACTAGCGGGGCCTACGAGCAGTACTTC,CSARTSGAYEQYF
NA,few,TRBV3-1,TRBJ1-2,TGTGCCAGCAGCCAAGCCGCTGTTAACTATGGCTACACCTTC,CASSQAAVNYGYTF
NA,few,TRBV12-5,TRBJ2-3,TGTGCTAGTGGCCCTTTCGCTAGCACAGATACGCAGTATTTT,CASGPFASTDTQYF
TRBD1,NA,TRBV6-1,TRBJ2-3,TGTGCCAGCAGATCCTCCAGACAGGGTGTTAATACGCAGTATTTT,CASRSSRQGVNTQYF
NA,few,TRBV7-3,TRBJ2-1,TGTGCCGGCAGCTTACCGGGACCCTACAATGAGCAGTTCTTC,CAGSLPGPYNEQFF
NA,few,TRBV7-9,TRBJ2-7,TGTGCCAGCAGCTCTTACCCTGACGGGAGAGCCGCGGAGTACTTC,CASSSYPDGRAAEYF
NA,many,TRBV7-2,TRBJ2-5,TGTGCCAGCAGCTTTTACAGGATGCAAGAGACCCAGTACTTC,CASSFYRMQETQYF
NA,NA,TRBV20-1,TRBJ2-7,TGCAGTGCTAGAGATTCCCCCTACGAGCAGTACTTC,CSARDSPYEQYF
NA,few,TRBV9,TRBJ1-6,TGTGCCAGCAGCGTAGCTGGCCAAGATTCACCCCTCCACTTT,CASSVAGQDSPLHF
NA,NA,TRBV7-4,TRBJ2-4,TGTGCCAGCAGCTTTATGCGAGTTAAGCTAGCCAAAAACATCGAAGCCATTCAGTACTTC,CASSFMRVKLAKNIEAIQYF
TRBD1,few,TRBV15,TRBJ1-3,TGTGCCACCAGCAGAAAAGGACAGGGGCGCTCTGGAAACACCATATATTTT,CATSRKGQGRSGNTIYF
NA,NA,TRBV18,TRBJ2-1,TGTGCCAGCTCCCCGGACAGCAATGAGCAGTTCTTC,CASSPDSNEQFF
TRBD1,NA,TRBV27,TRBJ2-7,TGTGCCAGCAGTTCTAGACCAGGGGGCGGGAACGAGCAGTACTTC,CASSSRPGGGNEQYF
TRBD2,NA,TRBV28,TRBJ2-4,TGTGCCAGCAGTTTTGTGCGGACTAGCGGGAGCGTGAACATTCAGTACTTC,CASSFVRTSGSVNIQYF
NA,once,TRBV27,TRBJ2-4,TGTGCCAGCAGTCCGGGTTTGGGGGCCCACATTCAGTACTTC,CASSPGLGAHIQYF
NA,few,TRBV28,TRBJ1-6,TGTGCCAGCAGTTCTCCTCGGGAGGGATCACCCCTCCACTTT,CASSSPREGSPLHF
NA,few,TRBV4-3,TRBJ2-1,TGCGCCAGCAGCCAAGACTACCTAATGGGGAATGAGCAGTTCTTC,CASSQDYLMGNEQFF
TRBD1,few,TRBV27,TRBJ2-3,TGTGCCAGCAGTTTATTACGTCCGGGACGGACGCAGGGGGCAGATACGCAGTATTTT,CASSLLRPGRTQGADTQYF
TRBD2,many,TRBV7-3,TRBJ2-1,TGTGCCAGCAGCTTATGGCCTAGCGGGAATGAGCAGTTCTTC,CASSLWPSGNEQFF
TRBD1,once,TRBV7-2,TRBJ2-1,TGTGCCAGCAGCTTCGTGGGGACAGGGGAGTTTGAGCAGTTCTTC,CASSFVGTGEFEQFF
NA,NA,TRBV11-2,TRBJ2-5,TGTGCCAGCAGCTTAGCCGGTGGGGCAGGGCAAGAGACCCAGTACTTC,CASSLAGGAGQETQYF
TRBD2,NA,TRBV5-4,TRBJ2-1,TGTGCCAGCAGCTTGGCGGGACTAGCGGGAGGAACCTACAATGAGCAGTTCTTC,CASSLAGLAGGTYNEQFF
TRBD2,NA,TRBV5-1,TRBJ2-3,TGCGCCAGCAGCTTGGATGGGACTAGCGGGAGGGCTAGCACAGATACGCAGTATTTT,CASSLDGTSGRASTDTQYF
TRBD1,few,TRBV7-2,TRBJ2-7,TGTGCCAGCAGCTTAAGGCAGGGGGATTGGCAATTGTTC,CASSLRQGDWQLF
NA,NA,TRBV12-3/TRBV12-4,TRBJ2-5,TGTGCCAGCAGTTTACACAAAGAGACCCAGTACTTC,CASSLHKETQYF
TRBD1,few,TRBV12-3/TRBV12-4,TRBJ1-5,TGTGCCAGCAGTACGACAGGGGTCCGGCCCCAGCATTTT,CASSTTGVRPQHF
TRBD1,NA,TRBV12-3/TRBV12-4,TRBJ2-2,TGTGCCGCCGCGACAGGGTACACCGGGGAGCTGTTTTTT,CAAATGYTGELFF
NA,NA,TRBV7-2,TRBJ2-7,TGTGCCAGCAGCTTACACGGCGGGGTTACCCGCTTC,CASSLHGGVTRF
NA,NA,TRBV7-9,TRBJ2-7,TGTGCCAGCAGCGTTAACCCCTACGAGCAGTACTTC,CASSVNPYEQYF
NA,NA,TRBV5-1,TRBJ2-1,TGCGCCAGCAGCTTGGCCCCAGGGGCGGACTACAATGAGCAGTTCTTC,CASSLAPGADYNEQFF
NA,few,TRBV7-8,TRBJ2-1,TGTGCCAGCAGCTCGGTGAATCAAAATGAGCAGTTCTTC,CASSSVNQNEQFF
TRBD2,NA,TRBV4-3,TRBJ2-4,TGCGCCAGCAGCCAAGAAGGCGGGGGACTAGCCAAAAACATTCAGTACTTC,CASSQEGGGLAKNIQYF
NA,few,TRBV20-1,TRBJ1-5,TGCAGTGCTGGAACCCTTAGCAATCAGCCCCAGCATTTT,CSAGTLSNQPQHF
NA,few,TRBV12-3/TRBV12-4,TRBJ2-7,TGTGCCAGCAGTTTGGCACATCGCTCCTACGAGCAGTACTTC,CASSLAHRSYEQYF